The 20 T cell receptor beta chains below were found in one sample sequenced in a study of CD8+ T cells in alopecia areata. Extracted RNA was reverse transcribed, and the resulting cDNA served as sequencing template. Clones were read by immunoSEQ multiplex PCR, and TCRdb kept only the in-frame ones, dropping some. The table has roughly 200,000 clones, 56% seen once; the top ten hold under 5%. The sample consisted of CD8+ T cells sorted from blood. The source is a human donor in good health.

This chain connects TRBV4-1 to TRBJ2-3; possibly TRBD2 for D (6 bases). The germline CDR1 and CDR2 sequences are MGHRA and YSYEKL. The CDR3 consists of 16 residues. The V end was cut by 2 bases, the J end by 3 bases, with 15 bases between. The CDR3 region is CASSQPDGGRTDTQYF. Here the CDR3 DNA reads TGCGCCAGCAGCCAACCCGACGGGGGTAGGACAGATACGCAGTATTTT.

This clone came up a few times. The rearrangement uses TRBV29-1 and TRBJ2-1; 9 bases are shared with TRBD2. From germline, CDR1 is SQVTM and CDR2 ANQGSEA. This CDR3 is built from 14 residues. V lost 7 bases, J lost 4 bases, and 8 bases stayed unmatched. CDR3 in amino acids: CSAVSSGVYNEQFF. The CDR3 DNA is TGCAGCGCAGTTTCTAGCGGGGTTTACAATGAGCAGTTCTTC.

The chain employs TRBV30 and TRBJ2-7; a possible D gene is TRBD2 (7 bases). V shed 4 bases and J shed 0 bases, with 13 bases lying between them. From germline, CDR1 is GTSNPN and CDR2 SVGIG (reference sequence). CDR3 length equals 14 residues. The CDR3 bases are TGTGCCTGGAATGAGGGGGGGCCCTCCTACGAGCAGTACTTC. It yields the protein CAWNEGGPSYEQYF.

This chain joins TRBV5-1 and TRBJ1-2; 8 bases are shared with TRBD1. Germline V gene sequence: CDR1 SGHRS, CDR2 YFSETQ. V dropped 0 bases and J dropped 6; count of bases not matched to a gene: 4. CDR3 length equals 14 residues. Written as DNA, the CDR3 is TGCGCCAGCAGCTTGGATCAGGGGGCTAATGGCTACACCTTC. Its protein product is CASSLDQGANGYTF. Full variable domain (remainder filled in from reference TRBV5-1 and TRBJ1-2): KAGVTQTPRYLIKTRGQQVTLSCSPISGHRSVSWYQQTPGQGLQFLFEYFSETQRNKGNFPGRFSGRQFSNSRSEMNVSTLELGDSALYLCASSLDQGANGYTFGSGTRLTVV.

Regarding this clone: This may be a read error, as it is one base from a much larger clone. In the same sample, other DNA sequences code for this CDR3. The rearrangement uses TRBV5-6 and TRBJ1-1, with a weak D call TRBD1 (5 bases). The CDR3 is 12 residues long. Germline CDR1 reads SGHDT; CDR2 reads YYEEEE. Trimming cost V 2 bases and J 3 bases, with 5 bases left between them. CDR3 bases: TGTGCCAGCAGCTTAGGGGACACTGAAGCTTTCTTT. Translation: CASSLGDTEAFF. The whole variable domain, remainder taken from reference TRBV5-6 and TRBJ1-1, is DAGVTQSPTHLIKTRGQQVTLRCSPKSGHDTVSWYQQALGQGPQFIFQYYEEEERQRGNFPDRFSGHQFPNYSSELNVNALLLGDSALYLCASSLGDTEAFFGQGTRLTVV.

This chain joins TRBV12-5 and TRBJ1-1; TRBD1 is a possible D gene (6 bases). Trimming took 3 bases from V and 4 from J, leaving 12 bases between them. The CDR3 covers 14 residues. The V gene's germline CDR1 is LGHNT and CDR2 FRNRAP. CDR3: CASGLMGGGTEAFF. CDR3 DNA sequence: TGTGCTAGTGGTTTAATGGGAGGGGGCACTGAAGCTTTCTTT.

V gene TRBV5-4 combines with J gene TRBJ1-4, with 7 bases that match TRBD1. The CDR3 sequence is 13 residues long. In germline, CDR1 is SGHNT, CDR2 YYREEE (reference sequence). V was pared by 2 bases and J by 7 bases, with 2 bases of the junction left unmatched. This CDR3 reads CASSFDRAEKLFF. For the CDR3, the DNA is TGTGCCAGCAGCTTCGACAGGGCTGAAAAACTGTTTTTT.

This clone was counted a few times. CDR3 loop: CASKKGQGAEGYTF. Written as DNA, the CDR3 is TGTGCCAGCAAAAAGGGACAGGGTGCGGAGGGCTACACCTTC. The J gene is TRBJ1-2, the V gene TRBV2; 9 positions match TRBD1. Germline lookup yields CDR1 SNHLY and CDR2 FYNNEI. Trimming at V came to 7 bases and at J to 8 bases, leaving 11 bases not matched to a gene. The CDR3 totals 14 residues. The whole variable domain, remainder taken from reference TRBV2 and TRBJ1-2, is EPEVTQTPSHQVTQMGQEVILRCVPISNHLYFYWYRQILGQKVEFLVSFYNNEISEKSEIFDDQFSVERPDGSNFTLKIRSTKLEDSAMYFCASKKGQGAEGYTFGSGTRLTVV.

This clone was found a few times. The chain links TRBV13 to TRBJ1-2; 10 bases align to TRBD1. J gave up 4 bases and V 4 bases, and 12 bases lay outside the gene matches. This CDR3 spans 17 amino acids. Germline V CDR1 and CDR2: PRHDT, FYEKMQ (reference sequence). The DNA of the CDR3 is TGTGCCAGCAGCTCAAACTTGGGGACAGGGGTGGCCTATGGCTACACCTTC. Translating gives CASSSNLGTGVAYGYTF.

J is TRBJ2-7 and V is TRBV2; 7 positions agree with TRBD1. The CDR3 has 14 residues. Trimming cost V 8 bases and J 4 bases; bases outside gene matches: 11. CDR1 SNHLY and CDR2 FYNNEI come from the germline V gene. The CDR3 nucleotides read TGTGCCAGCTACTCTGGCGAGGGGGCTTACGAGCAGTACTTC. As protein: CASYSGEGAYEQYF.

This clone was seen a handful of times. This chain joins TRBV9 and TRBJ2-1, with D perhaps TRBD1 (6 bases). The CDR3 spans 13 residues. Per the germline V gene, CDR1 is SGDLS and CDR2 is YYNGEE. Trimming removed 1 base at V and 7 bases at J, with 9 bases between. This CDR3 reads CASSVNGQNEQFF. CDR3 DNA sequence: TGTGCCAGCAGCGTAAACGGACAGAATGAGCAGTTCTTC.

This clone was counted between two and nine times. This chain uses TRBV5-1 with TRBJ1-1, with D possibly matching TRBD1 (5 bases). Germline V gene lookup returns CDR1 SGHRS and CDR2 YFSETQ. The CDR3 runs 15 residues. V lost 0 bases to trimming and J lost 1 base, with 10 bases between them. This chain's CDR3 is CASSLVVRENTEAFF. In DNA form, the CDR3 reads TGCGCCAGCAGCTTGGTCGTCAGGGAGAACACTGAAGCTTTCTTT.

The rearrangement joins TRBV25-1 to TRBJ1-2, with D tentatively TRBD1 (5 bases). Deletions cut 3 bases from V and 7 bases from J, with 24 bases between. The CDR3 is 17 amino acids. The germline V gene encodes CDR1 MGHDK and CDR2 SYGVNS. The CDR3 bases are TGTGCCAGCAGTGACGGGGCCAGTATAGGTACCTCCGGTGGCTACACCTTC. This gives the protein CASSDGASIGTSGGYTF.

The V call is TRBV7-8, the J call TRBJ1-3; 8 bases align to TRBD1. After removal of 5 bases from V and 0 bases from J, the junction contained 6 bases not matched to a gene. There are 16 residues in the CDR3. The germline CDR1 and CDR2 sequences are SGHVS and FQNEAQ. DNA for the CDR3: TGTGCCAGCAGCGGAGAGGACAGGGTCTCTGGAAACACCATATATTTT. Residues: CASSGEDRVSGNTIYF.

The V gene is TRBV5-1, the J gene TRBJ1-2; D not certain. V gave up 3 bases and J gave up 0 bases, with 9 bases separating them. The germline V gene has CDR1 SGHRS and CDR2 YFSETQ. This CDR3 spans 14 amino acids. Here the CDR3 DNA reads TGCGCCAGCAGCTCCTTGACTACTAACTATGGCTACACCTTC. It encodes CASSSLTTNYGYTF.

The chain combines TRBV6-1 with TRBJ2-2; D call uncertain. Deletions cut 0 bases from V and 6 bases from J, with 2 bases between. This CDR3 spans 12 amino acids. From germline, CDR1 is MNHNS and CDR2 SASEGT. This CDR3 reads CASSEAPGELFF. DNA for the CDR3: TGTGCCAGCAGTGAAGCGCCCGGGGAGCTGTTTTTT.

The rearrangement joins TRBV7-2 to TRBJ2-6; 9 nucleotides agree with TRBD2. Per germline, CDR1 SGHTA and CDR2 FQGNSA. Trimming took 1 base from V and 4 from J; bases not matched to a gene: 8. The CDR3 covers 18 residues. CDR3 nucleotide sequence: TGTGCCAGCAGCTTAGGTTTTAGCGGGGGACCGGGGGCCAACGTCCTGACTTTC. Its protein product is CASSLGFSGGPGANVLTF.

In this sample, this clone turned up a few times. CDR3 DNA: TGCAGCGTTGTAGGGGGTTCGGCTAACTATGGCTACACCTTC. The encoded protein is CSVVGGSANYGYTF. V gene TRBV29-1 combines with J gene TRBJ1-2; maybe TRBD1 (6 bases). The CDR3 covers 14 residues. The V and J ends lost 4 bases and 0 bases respectively, with 12 bases between them. Germline V gene lookup returns CDR1 SQVTM and CDR2 ANQGSEA.

A single count supports this clone. This chain connects TRBV2 to TRBJ2-7; 8 positions agree with TRBD1. Per the germline V gene, CDR1 is SNHLY and CDR2 is FYNNEI. Losses at the gene ends were 0 bases for V and 3 bases for J; bases not matched to a gene: 7. CDR3 length: 16 amino acids. The DNA for the CDR3 is TGTGCCAGCAGTGAAGCACAGGACAGGGTGGACTACGAGCAGTACTTC. It specifies CASSEAQDRVDYEQYF.

About this clone: Other DNA sequences within the sample encode an identical CDR3. The chain recombines TRBV29-1 with TRBJ1-2; perhaps TRBD1 as D (6 bases). V was shortened by 7 bases and J by 2 bases, with 11 bases between the two germline ends. The CDR3 is 12 residues long. CDR1 and CDR2 from the germline V gene are SQVTM and ANQGSEA. CDR3 nucleotide sequence: TGCAGCGGGGTACAGGGAAACTATGGCTACACCTTC. As protein: CSGVQGNYGYTF. Looking up the rest from reference TRBV29-1 and TRBJ1-2 gives the full variable domain: SAVISQKPSRDICQRGTSLTIQCQVDSQVTMMFWYRQQPGQSLTLIATANQGSEATYESGFVIDKFPISRPNLTFSTLTVSNMSPEDSSIYLCSGVQGNYGYTFGSGTRLTVV.